Sequencing of this T cell receptor beta chain was carried out in a study of regulatory T cells in long-lasting Graves disease. iRepertoire HTBI primers and Arm-PCR of CDR3 regions built TCR beta libraries. In TCRdb, the multiplex PCR reads were re-called with MiXCR into one record per CDR3 protein. The top ten hold roughly 14% of the sample, which has under 300,000 distinct CDR3 sequences, about 19% seen once. Germline V gene lookup returns CDR1 SGHTA and CDR2 FQGNSA. CDR3 length: 14 amino acids. Trimming left V 1 base short and J 2 bases short, with 9 bases between. There are many counts of this clonotype. Time point indicated: newly diagnosed GD, antithyroid drugs for less than 3 months. After RNA was extracted from PBMCs, the TCR library was made from it. Criteria from the American Thyroid Association guidelines were applied to diagnose Graves' disease.

This TCR was sampled from a female donor with Graves disease. This specimen was peripheral blood mononuclear cells (PBMCs), taken at new diagnosis, from a patient treated with antithyroid drugs. The J gene is TRBJ2-7, the V gene TRBV7-2, with D perhaps given as TRBD1 or TRBD2 (6 bases each). The CDR3, as DNA: TGTGCCAGCAGCTTAGTCGGGGGCCCCTACGAGCAGTACTTC. Amino acids: CASSLVGGPYEQYF.